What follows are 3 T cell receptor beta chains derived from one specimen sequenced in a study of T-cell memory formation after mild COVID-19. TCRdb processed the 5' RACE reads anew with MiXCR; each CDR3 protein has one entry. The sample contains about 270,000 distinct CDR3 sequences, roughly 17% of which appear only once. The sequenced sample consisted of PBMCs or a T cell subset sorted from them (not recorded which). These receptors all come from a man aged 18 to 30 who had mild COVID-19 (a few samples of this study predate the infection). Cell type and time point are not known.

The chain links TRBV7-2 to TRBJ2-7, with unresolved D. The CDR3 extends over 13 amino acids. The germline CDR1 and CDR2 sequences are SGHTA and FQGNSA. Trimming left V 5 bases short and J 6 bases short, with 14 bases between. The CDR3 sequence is CASSPLHVSEQYF. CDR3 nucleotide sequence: TGTGCCAGCAGCCCTCTCCATGTATCCGAGCAGTACTTC. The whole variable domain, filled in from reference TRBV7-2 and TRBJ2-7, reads GAGVSQSPSNKVTEKGKDVELRCDPISGHTALYWYRQSLGQGLEFLIYFQGNSAPDKSGLPSDRFSAERTGGSVSTLTIQRTQQEDSAVYLCASSPLHVSEQYFGPGTRLTVT.

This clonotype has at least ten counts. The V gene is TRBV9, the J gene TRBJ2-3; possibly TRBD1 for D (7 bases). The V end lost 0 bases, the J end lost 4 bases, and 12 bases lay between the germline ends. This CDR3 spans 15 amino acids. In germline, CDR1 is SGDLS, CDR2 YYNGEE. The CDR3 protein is CASSVATGEADTQYF. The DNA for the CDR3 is TGTGCCAGCAGCGTAGCAACAGGGGAGGCAGATACGCAGTATTTT.

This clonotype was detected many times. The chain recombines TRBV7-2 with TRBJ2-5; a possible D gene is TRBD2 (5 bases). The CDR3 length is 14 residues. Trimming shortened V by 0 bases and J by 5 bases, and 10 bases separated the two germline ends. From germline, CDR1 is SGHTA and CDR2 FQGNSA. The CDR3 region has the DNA TGTGCCAGCAGCTTAGCGGGAGCAATTGAGACCCAGTACTTC. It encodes CASSLAGAIETQYF.